This T cell receptor (beta chain) was identified in a study of blood T cell repertoires in COVID-19. Across the study: Some COVID-19 samples were acute and others convalescent; all came from the United States, Italy and Spain. T cells, B-cell-depleted T cells, or PBMCs supplied cDNA or gDNA.

V was pared by 8 bases and J by 2 bases, with 5 bases between. The CDR3 totals 10 residues. In germline, CDR1 is SQVTM, CDR2 ANQGSEA. Sequencing used immunoSEQ multiplex PCR; TCRdb keeps in-frame clones, though not all of them. Among under 150,000 clones listed, more than 70% were seen once. Sequenced: peripheral blood. V and J are TRBV29-1 and TRBJ2-3; D gene uncertain. The clonotype originates from a woman aged 60 to 75 with COVID-19, enrolled during active disease. This CDR3 is CSSLTDTQYF. Written as DNA, the CDR3 is TGCAGCTCACTCACAGATACGCAGTATTTT.